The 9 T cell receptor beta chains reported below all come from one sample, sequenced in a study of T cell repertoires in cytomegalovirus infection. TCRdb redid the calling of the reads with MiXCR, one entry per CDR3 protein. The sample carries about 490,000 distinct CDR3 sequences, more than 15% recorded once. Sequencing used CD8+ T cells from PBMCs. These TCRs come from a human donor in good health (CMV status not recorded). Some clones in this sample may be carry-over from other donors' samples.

This CDR3 is CASSTVEPFLSEQYF. The CDR3 bases are TGTGCCAGTAGTACCGTAGAGCCGTTTTTGAGCGAGCAGTACTTC. The chain joins TRBV19 to TRBJ2-7; D is uncertain. The CDR3 length is 15 residues. With 4 bases removed from V and 6 bases from J, the gap between germline ends came to 19 bases. Per the germline V gene, CDR1 is LNHDA and CDR2 is SQIVND (reference sequence).

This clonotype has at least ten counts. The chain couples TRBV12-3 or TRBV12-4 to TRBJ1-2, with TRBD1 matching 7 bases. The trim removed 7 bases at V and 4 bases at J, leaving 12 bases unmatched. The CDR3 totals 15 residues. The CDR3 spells CASTIQGGAFYGYTF. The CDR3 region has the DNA TGTGCCAGCACCATCCAGGGGGGAGCCTTCTATGGCTACACCTTC.

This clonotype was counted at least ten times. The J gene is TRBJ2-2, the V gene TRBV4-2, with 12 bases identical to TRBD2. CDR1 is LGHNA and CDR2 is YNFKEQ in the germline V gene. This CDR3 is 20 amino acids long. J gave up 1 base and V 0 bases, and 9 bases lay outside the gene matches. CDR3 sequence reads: CASSQDQRLAGALNTGELFF. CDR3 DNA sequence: TGTGCCAGCAGCCAAGATCAGAGACTAGCGGGAGCCCTGAACACCGGGGAGCTGTTTTTT.

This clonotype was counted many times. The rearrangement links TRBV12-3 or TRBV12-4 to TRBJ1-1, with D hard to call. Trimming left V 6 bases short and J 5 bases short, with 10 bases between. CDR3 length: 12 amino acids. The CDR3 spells CASSVGGTEAFF. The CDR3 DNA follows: TGTGCCAGCAGCGTAGGAGGGACTGAAGCTTTCTTT.

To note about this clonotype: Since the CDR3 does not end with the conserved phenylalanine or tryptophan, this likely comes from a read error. The CDR3 nucleotides are TGTGCCAGCAGCACCGGACAGGGGGCGCCGTACGAGCAGTACTTA. This sequence encodes CASSTGQGAPYEQYL. The chain employs TRBV5-5 and TRBJ2-7; 11 bases line up with TRBD1. The ends lost 4 bases at V and 4 bases at J; junction bases unmatched: 7. This CDR3 has 15 amino acids. Germline V gene sequence: CDR1 SGHKS, CDR2 YYEKEE (reference sequence).

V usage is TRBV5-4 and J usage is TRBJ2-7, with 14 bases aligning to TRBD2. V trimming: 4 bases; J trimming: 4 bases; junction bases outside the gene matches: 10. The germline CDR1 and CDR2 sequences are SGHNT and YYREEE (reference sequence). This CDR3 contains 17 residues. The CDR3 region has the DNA TGTGCCAGCAGCCATCCGGGACTAGCGGGAGTTGGGTACGAGCAGTACTTC. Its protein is CASSHPGLAGVGYEQYF.

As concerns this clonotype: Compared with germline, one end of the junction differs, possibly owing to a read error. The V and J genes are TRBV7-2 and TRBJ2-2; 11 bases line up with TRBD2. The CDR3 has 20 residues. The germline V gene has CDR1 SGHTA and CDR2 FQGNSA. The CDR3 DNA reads TGTGCCTGCAGCCCGGGACTAGCGGACGTGAAGGAAGCGAACACCGGGGAGCTGTTTTTT. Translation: CACSPGLADVKEANTGELFF.

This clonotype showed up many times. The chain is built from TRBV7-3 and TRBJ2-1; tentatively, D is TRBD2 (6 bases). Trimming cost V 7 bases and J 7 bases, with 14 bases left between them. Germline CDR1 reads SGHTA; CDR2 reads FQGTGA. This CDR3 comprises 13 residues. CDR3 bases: TGTGCCAGCACCCCGGGGGTGGGGAATGAGCAGTTCTTC. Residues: CASTPGVGNEQFF.

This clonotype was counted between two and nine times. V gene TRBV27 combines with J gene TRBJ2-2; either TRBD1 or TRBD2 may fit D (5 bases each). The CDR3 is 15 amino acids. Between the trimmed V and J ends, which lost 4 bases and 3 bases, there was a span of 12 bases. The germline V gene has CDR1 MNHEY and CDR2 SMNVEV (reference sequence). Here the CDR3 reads CASSSRDGYTGELFF. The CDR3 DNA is TGTGCCAGCAGTTCCCGGGACGGATACACCGGGGAGCTGTTTTTT.